This TCR beta chain comes out of a study of blood T cell repertoires in COVID-19. Study overall: The United States, Italy and Spain provided the acute and convalescent COVID-19 samples. T cells, B-cell-depleted T cells, or PBMCs provided the cDNA or gDNA that served as material.

V lost 3 bases and J lost 10; bases outside the gene matches: 7. Germline CDR1 reads SGHRS; CDR2 reads YFSETQ. CDR3 length: 15 amino acids. Authors' data handling: The authors estimated nucleated cell counts from reference gene primer amplification. Clones were sequenced by immunoSEQ multiplex PCR, and TCRdb holds only the in-frame ones, with some missing. The DNA was the basis for D and trimming; V, J and clone size are from that table. The sample lists 150,000 or so clones; 80% to 90% were seen once. This TCR derives from an older woman with acute or convalescent COVID-19. Sequencing was performed on peripheral blood. The chain is built from TRBV5-1 and TRBJ1-6, with 10 bases that match TRBD1. CDR3 bases: TGCGCCAGCAGCTCGGTGGGACAGGGGATCTCACCCCTCCACTTT. Amino acids: CASSSVGQGISPLHF.